The 5 T cell receptor beta chains below come from one sample, sequenced in a study of CDR3 diversity in severe acne. One entry per CDR3 protein, called by TCRdb with MiXCR from the PCR reads. The table includes about 90,000 distinct CDR3 sequences, 45% to 55% detected once. Sequencing used blood. The receptors shown here come from a male donor in good health, serving as a control.

This clonotype is a singleton in its sample. The chain has TRBV29-1 and TRBJ2-7; 9 bases map to TRBD2. Trimming at V came to 3 bases and at J to 4 bases, leaving 13 bases not matched to a gene. This CDR3 has 16 residues. Germline CDR1 is SQVTM and CDR2 is ANQGSEA. DNA for the CDR3: TGCAGCGTTGAGGGGCTAGCGGGAATCGGGCTGTACGAGCAGTACTTC. This encodes CSVEGLAGIGLYEQYF.

The chain has TRBV10-3 and TRBJ1-1; 7 positions match TRBD1. CDR3 length: 13 residues. The trim removed 4 bases at V and 6 bases at J, leaving 5 bases unmatched. CDR1 and CDR2 from the germline V gene are ENHRY and SYGVKD. CDR3: CAISGQGMAEAFF. The CDR3 coding sequence is TGTGCCATCAGTGGACAGGGTATGGCTGAAGCTTTCTTT.

V is TRBV2 and J is TRBJ1-1, with TRBD1 identical over 7 bases. This CDR3 spans 15 amino acids. Germline-derived CDR1 and CDR2 are SNHLY and FYNNEI. The V segment lost 6 bases and the J segment 1 base; nucleotides outside the gene matches: 8. The DNA of the CDR3 is TGTGCCAGCAGGATCTTTCCAGGGGGGAACACTGAAGCTTTCTTT. Translation: CASRIFPGGNTEAFF.

This clonotype appeared many times. The chain carries TRBV24-1 and TRBJ1-1; D unresolved. The V end lost 10 bases, the J end lost 4 bases, and 9 bases lay between the germline ends. Germline V lookup: CDR1 KGHDR, CDR2 SFDVKD. CDR3 length: 11 amino acids. CDR3 residues: CATREGTEAFF. Written as DNA, the CDR3 is TGTGCCACTAGAGAGGGCACTGAAGCTTTCTTT.

Comments on this clonotype: A much larger clone sits a single nucleotide away, making a read error possible. V is TRBV25-1 and J is TRBJ1-2; 7 bases are a match to TRBD1. Germline assignment: CDR1 MGHDK and CDR2 SYGVNS. The trim removed 4 bases at V and 5 bases at J, leaving 4 bases unmatched. The CDR3 runs 13 residues. The CDR3 protein is CASSGGTDYGYTF. CDR3 nucleotides: TGTGCCAGCAGTGGAGGGACAGATTATGGCTACACCTTC.